This T cell receptor (beta chain) was obtained from a study of identical twins. CDR1 is MGHDK and CDR2 is SYGVNS in the germline V gene. The CDR3 spans 12 residues. V lost 4 bases and J lost 6, with 8 bases in between. TCRdb analysed the 5' RACE reads with MiXCR anew, one entry per CDR3 protein. This table has a few hundred thousand distinct CDR3 sequences, 9% appearing once. This clonotype was seen repeatedly, ten times or more. What it recognizes is unknown. Findings and caveats of the study: Possibly, invariant MAIT and iNKT cells partly confounded zero-insertion analyses. Beta out-of-frame sequences displayed a weaker excess of sharing between twins. While abundant cord blood beta clonotypes carried fewer insertions, memory repertoires showed no such pattern. Twin-shared out-of-frame alpha sequences were enriched for low generation probability.

The source material was naive T cells sorted from blood. The TCR sequence derives from a woman in her 50s in good health. The chain is built from TRBV25-1 and TRBJ2-3; D is unresolved. The CDR3 reads CASSGLLDTQYF. The CDR3 coding sequence is TGTGCCAGCAGTGGACTTCTCGATACGCAGTATTTT.